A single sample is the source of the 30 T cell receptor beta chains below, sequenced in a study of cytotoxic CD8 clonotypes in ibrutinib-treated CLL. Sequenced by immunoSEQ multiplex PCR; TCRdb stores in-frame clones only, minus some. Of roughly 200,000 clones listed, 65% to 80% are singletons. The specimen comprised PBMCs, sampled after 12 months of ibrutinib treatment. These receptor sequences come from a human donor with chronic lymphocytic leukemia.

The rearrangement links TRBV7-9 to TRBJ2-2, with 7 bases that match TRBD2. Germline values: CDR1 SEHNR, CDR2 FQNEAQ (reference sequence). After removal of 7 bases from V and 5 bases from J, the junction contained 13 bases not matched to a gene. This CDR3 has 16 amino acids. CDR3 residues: CASILAPSGGTGELFF. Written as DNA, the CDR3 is TGTGCCAGCATCCTAGCTCCTAGCGGAGGGACCGGGGAGCTGTTTTTT.

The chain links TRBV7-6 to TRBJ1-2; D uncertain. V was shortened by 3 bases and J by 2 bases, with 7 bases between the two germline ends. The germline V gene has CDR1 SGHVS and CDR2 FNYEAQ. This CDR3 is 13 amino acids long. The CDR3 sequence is CASSFGLNYGYTF. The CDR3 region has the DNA TGTGCCAGCAGCTTCGGCCTGAACTATGGCTACACCTTC.

This CDR3 is CASSPQKRDWNEQFF. For the CDR3, the DNA is TGCGCCAGCAGCCCCCAAAAGCGGGACTGGAATGAGCAGTTCTTC. This chain uses TRBV4-3 with TRBJ2-1; 7 bases line up with TRBD2. The CDR3 runs 15 residues. Germline lookup yields CDR1 LGHNA and CDR2 YSLEER. Trimming at V came to 4 bases and at J to 7 bases, leaving 10 bases not matched to a gene.

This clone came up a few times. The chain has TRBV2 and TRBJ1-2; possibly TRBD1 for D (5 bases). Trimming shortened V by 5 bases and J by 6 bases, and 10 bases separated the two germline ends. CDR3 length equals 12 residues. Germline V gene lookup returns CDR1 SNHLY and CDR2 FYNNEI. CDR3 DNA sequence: TGTGCCAGCAGTTGGGGACGCGATGGCTACACCTTC. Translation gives CASSWGRDGYTF.

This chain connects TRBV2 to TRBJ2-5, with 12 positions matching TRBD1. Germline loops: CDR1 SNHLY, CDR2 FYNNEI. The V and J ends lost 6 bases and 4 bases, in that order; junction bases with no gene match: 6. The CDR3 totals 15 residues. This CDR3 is CASRGQGAYGETQYF. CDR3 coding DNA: TGTGCCAGCAGGGGACAGGGGGCGTACGGAGAGACCCAGTACTTC.

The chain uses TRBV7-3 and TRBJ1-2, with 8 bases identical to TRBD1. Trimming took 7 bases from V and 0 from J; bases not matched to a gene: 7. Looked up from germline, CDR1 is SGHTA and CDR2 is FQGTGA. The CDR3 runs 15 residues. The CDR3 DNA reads TGTGCCAGCAAACCGGACAGGGCTTCTAACTATGGCTACACCTTC. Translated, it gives CASKPDRASNYGYTF.

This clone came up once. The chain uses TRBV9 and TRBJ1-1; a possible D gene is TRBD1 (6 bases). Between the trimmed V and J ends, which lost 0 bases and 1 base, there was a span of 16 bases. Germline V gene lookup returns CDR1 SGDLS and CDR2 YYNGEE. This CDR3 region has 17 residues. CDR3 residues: CASSVATGKIRNTEAFF. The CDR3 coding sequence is TGTGCCAGCAGCGTAGCAACAGGGAAGATTAGGAACACTGAAGCTTTCTTT. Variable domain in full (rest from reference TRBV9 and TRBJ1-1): DSGVTQTPKHLITATGQRVTLRCSPRSGDLSVYWYQQSLDQGLQFLIQYYNGEERAKGNILERFSAQQFPDLHSELNLSSLELGDSALYFCASSVATGKIRNTEAFFGQGTRLTVV.

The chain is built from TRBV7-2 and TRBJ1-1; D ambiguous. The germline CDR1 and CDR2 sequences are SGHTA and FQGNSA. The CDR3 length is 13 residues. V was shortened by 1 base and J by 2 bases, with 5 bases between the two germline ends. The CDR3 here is CASSLGRNTEAFF. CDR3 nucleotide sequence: TGTGCCAGCAGCTTAGGGCGCAACACTGAAGCTTTCTTT.

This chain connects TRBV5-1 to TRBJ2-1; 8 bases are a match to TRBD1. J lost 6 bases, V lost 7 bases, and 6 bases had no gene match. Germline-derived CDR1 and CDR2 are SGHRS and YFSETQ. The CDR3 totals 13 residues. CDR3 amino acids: CASRGQGGNEQFF. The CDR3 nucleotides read TGCGCCAGCCGAGGACAGGGTGGCAATGAGCAGTTCTTC.

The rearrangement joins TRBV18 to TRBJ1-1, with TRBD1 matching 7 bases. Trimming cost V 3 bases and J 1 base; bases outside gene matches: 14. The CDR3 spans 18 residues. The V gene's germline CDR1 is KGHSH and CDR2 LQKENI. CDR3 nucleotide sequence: TGTGCCAGCTCACCGGTCATAAACAGGGGAGGTTGGAACACTGAAGCTTTCTTT. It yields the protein CASSPVINRGGWNTEAFF.

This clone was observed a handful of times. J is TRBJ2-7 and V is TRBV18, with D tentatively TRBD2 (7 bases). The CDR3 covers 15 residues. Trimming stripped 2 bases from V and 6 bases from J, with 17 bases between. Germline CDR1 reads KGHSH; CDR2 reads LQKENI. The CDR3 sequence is CASSPIGGATSEQYF. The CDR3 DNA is TGTGCCAGCTCACCAATTGGGGGGGCAACCTCCGAGCAGTACTTC.

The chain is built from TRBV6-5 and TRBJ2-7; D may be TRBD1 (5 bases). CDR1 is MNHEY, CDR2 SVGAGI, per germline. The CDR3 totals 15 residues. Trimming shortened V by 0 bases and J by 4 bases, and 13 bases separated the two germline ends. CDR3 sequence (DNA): TGTGCCAGCAGTTACTCGGGCAGGGTTGATTACGAGCAGTACTTC. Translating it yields CASSYSGRVDYEQYF.

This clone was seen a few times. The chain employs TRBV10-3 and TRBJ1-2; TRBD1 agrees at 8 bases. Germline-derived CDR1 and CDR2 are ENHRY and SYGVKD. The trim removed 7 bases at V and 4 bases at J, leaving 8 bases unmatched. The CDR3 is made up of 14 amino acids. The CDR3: CAINPGQAFYGYTF. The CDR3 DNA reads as TGTGCCATCAACCCGGGACAGGCCTTCTATGGCTACACCTTC.

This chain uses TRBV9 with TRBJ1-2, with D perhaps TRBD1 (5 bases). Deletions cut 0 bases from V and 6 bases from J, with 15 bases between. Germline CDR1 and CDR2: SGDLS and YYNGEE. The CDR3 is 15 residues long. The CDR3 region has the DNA TGTGCCAGCAGCGTAGACCTTTCAGGGCGGGATGGCTACACCTTC. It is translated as CASSVDLSGRDGYTF.

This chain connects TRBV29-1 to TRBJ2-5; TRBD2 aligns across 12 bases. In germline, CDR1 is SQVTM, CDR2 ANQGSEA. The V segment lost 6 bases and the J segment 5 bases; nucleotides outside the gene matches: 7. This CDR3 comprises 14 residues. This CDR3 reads CSVRLAGVEETQYF. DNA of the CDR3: TGCAGCGTCAGACTAGCGGGAGTCGAGGAGACCCAGTACTTC.

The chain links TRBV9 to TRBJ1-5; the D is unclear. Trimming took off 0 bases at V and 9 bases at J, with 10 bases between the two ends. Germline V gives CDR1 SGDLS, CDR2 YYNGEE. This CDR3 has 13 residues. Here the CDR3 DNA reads TGTGCCAGCAGCGTAGGCGGCACTGGGCCCCAGCATTTT. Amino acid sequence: CASSVGGTGPQHF. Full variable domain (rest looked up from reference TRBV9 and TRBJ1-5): DSGVTQTPKHLITATGQRVTLRCSPRSGDLSVYWYQQSLDQGLQFLIQYYNGEERAKGNILERFSAQQFPDLHSELNLSSLELGDSALYFCASSVGGTGPQHFGDGTRLSIL.

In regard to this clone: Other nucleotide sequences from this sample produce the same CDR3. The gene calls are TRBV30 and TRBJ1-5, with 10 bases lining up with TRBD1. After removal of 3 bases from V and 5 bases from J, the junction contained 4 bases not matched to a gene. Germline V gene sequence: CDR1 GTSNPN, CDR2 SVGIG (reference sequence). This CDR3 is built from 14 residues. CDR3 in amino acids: CAWSRDRGYQPQHF. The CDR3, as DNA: TGTGCCTGGAGCCGGGACAGGGGCTATCAGCCCCAGCATTTT.

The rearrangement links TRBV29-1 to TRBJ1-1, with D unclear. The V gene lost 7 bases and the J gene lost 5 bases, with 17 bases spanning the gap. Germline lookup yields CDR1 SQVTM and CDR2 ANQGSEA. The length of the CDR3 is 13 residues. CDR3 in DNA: TGCAGCGATTCAGGTCGAATAGGTACTGAAGCTTTCTTT. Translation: CSDSGRIGTEAFF.

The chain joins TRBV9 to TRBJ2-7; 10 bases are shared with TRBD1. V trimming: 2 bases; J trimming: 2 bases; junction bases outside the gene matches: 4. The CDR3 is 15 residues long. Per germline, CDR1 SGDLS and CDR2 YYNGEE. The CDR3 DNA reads TGTGCCAGCAGCGTCGGGACAGGGGTACCCTACGAGCAGTACTTC. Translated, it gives CASSVGTGVPYEQYF.

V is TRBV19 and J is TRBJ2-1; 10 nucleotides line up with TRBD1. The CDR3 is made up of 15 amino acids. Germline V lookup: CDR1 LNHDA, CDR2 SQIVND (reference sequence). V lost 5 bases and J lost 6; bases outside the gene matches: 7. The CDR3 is CASSLGTGVGNEQFF. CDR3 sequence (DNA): TGTGCCAGTAGTCTCGGGACAGGGGTAGGCAATGAGCAGTTCTTC.

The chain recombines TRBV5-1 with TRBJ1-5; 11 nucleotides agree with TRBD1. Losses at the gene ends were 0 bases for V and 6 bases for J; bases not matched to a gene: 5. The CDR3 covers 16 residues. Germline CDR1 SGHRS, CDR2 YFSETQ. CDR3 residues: CASSLDGTGGIQPQHF. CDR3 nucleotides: TGCGCCAGCAGCTTGGATGGGACAGGGGGGATTCAGCCCCAGCATTTT.

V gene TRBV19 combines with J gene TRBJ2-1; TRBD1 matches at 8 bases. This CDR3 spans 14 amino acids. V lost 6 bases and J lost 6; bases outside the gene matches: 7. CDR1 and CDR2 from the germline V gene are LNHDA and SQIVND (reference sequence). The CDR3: CASRPRQGLNEQFF. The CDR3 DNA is TGTGCCAGTAGACCCAGACAGGGGCTCAATGAGCAGTTCTTC.

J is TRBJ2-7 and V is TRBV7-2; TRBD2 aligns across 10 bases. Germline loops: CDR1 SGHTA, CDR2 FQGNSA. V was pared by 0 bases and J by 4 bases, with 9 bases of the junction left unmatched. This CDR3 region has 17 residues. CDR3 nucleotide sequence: TGTGCCAGCAGCTTAGCGGGGCTAGCGGGAGACTTGTACGAGCAGTACTTC. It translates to CASSLAGLAGDLYEQYF.

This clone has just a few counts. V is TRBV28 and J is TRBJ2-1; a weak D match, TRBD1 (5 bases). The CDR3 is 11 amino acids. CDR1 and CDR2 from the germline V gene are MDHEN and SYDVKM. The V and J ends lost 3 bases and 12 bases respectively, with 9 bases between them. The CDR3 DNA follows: TGTGCCAGCAGTTTGGGGCGAGGGCAGTTCTTC. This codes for CASSLGRGQFF.

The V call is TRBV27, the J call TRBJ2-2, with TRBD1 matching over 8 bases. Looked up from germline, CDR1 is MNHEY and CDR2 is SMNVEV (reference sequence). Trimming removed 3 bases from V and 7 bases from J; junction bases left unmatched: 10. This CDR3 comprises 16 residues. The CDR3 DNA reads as TGTGCCAGCAGTTTTGCCCGACAGGGGCCGGGCGGGGAGCTGTTTTTT. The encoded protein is CASSFARQGPGGELFF.

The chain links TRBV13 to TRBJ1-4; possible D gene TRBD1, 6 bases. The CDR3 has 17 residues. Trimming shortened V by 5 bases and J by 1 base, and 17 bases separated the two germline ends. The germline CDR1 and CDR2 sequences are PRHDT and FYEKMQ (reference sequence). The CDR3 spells CASSAHLSRGTNEKLFF. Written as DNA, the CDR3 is TGTGCCAGCAGCGCCCATCTCTCCAGGGGAACTAATGAAAAACTGTTTTTT.

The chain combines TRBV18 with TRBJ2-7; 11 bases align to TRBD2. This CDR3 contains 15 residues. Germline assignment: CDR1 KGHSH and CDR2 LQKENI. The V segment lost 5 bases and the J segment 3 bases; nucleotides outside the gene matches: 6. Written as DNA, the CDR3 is TGTGCCAGCTCATCCAGGACTAGCGGGCGCTACGAGCAGTACTTC. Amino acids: CASSSRTSGRYEQYF.

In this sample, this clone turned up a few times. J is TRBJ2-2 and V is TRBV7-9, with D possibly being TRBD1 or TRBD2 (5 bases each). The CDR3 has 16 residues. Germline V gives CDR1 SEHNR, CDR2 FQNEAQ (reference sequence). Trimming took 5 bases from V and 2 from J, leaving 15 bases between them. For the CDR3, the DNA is TGTGCCAGCAGCCCGACCGGGACCAGTAACACCGGGGAGCTGTTTTTT. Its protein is CASSPTGTSNTGELFF.

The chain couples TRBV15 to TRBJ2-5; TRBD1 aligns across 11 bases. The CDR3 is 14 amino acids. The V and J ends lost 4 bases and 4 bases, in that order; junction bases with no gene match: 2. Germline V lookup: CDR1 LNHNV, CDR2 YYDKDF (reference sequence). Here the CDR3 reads CATSTDRGRETQYF. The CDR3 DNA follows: TGTGCCACCAGCACGGACAGGGGGCGAGAGACCCAGTACTTC.

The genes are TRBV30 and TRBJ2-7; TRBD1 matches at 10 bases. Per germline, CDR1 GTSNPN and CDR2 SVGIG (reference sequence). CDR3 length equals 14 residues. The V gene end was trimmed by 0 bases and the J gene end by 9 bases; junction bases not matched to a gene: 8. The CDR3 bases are TGTGCCTGGAGTGTCTCGGGACAGGGGTCGGGGCAGTACTTC. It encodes CAWSVSGQGSGQYF.